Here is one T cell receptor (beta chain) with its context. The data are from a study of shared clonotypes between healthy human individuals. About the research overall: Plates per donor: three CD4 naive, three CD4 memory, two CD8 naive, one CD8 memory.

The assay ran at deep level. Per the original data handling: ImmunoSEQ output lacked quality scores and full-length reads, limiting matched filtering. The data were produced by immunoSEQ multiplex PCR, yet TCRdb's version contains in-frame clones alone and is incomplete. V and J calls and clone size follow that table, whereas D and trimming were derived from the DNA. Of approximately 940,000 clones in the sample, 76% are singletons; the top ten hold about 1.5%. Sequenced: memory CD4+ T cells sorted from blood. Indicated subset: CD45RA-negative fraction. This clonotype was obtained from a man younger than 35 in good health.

The CDR3 region is CASSIVGSNQPQHF. CDR3 coding DNA: TGTGCCAGTAGTATAGTGGGGAGCAATCAGCCCCAGCATTTT. The chain couples TRBV19 to TRBJ1-5; D is ambiguous. The CDR3 has 14 amino acids. Per the germline V gene, CDR1 is LNHDA and CDR2 is SQIVND (reference sequence). The V end lost 1 base, the J end lost 1 base, and 5 bases lay between the germline ends. Combining the CDR3 with reference TRBV19 and TRBJ1-5 gives the whole variable domain DGGITQSPKYLFRKEGQNVTLSCEQNLNHDAMYWYRQDPGQGLRLIYYSQIVNDFQKGDIAEGYSVSREKKESFPLTVTSAQKNPTAFYLCASSIVGSNQPQHFGDGTRLSIL.